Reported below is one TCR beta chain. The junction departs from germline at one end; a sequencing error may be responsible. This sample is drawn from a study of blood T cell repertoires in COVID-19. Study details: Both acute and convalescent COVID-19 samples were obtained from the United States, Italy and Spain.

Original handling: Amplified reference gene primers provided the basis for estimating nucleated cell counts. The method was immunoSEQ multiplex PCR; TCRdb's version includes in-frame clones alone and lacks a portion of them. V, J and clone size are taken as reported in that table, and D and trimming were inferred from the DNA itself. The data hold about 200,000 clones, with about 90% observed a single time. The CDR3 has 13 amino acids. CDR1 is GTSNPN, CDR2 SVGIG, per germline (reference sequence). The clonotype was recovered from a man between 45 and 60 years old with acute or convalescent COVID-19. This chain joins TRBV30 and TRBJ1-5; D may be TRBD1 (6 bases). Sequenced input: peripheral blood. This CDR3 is CAWSPQGNPPQHF. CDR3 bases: TGTGCCTGGAGTCCACAGGGAAATCCGCCCCAGCATTTT. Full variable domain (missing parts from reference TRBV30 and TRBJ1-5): SQTIHQWPATLVQPVGSPLSLECTVEGTSNPNLYWYRQAAGRGLQLLFYSVGIGQISSEVPQNLSASRPQDRQFILSSKKLLLSDSGFYLCAWSPQGNPPQHFGDGTRLSIL.